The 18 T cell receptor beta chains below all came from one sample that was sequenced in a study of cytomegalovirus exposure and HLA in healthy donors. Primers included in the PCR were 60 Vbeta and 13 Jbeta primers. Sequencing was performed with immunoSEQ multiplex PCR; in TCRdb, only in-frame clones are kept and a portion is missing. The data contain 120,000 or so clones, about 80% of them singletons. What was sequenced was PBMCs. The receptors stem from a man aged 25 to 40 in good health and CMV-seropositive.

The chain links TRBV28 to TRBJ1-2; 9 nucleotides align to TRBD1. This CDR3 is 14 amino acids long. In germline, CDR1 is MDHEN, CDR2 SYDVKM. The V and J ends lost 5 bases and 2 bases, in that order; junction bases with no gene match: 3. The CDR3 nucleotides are TGTGCCAGCAGTCGACAGGGGGAAAACTATGGCTACACCTTC. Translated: CASSRQGENYGYTF.

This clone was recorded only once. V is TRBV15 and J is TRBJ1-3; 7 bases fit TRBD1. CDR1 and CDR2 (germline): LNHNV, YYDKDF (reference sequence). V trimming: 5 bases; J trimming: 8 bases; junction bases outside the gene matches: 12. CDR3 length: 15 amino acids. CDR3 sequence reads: CATSLDRDQGYTIYF. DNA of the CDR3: TGTGCCACCAGCCTAGACAGGGACCAAGGGTACACCATATATTTT.

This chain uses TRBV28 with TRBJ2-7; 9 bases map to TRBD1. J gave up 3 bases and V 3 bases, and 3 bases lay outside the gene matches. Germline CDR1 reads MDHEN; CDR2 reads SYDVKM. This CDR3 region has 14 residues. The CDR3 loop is CASSFLDRGYEQYF. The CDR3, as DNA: TGTGCCAGCAGTTTCCTGGACAGGGGCTACGAGCAGTACTTC. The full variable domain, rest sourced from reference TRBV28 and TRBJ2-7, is DVKVTQSSRYLVKRTGEKVFLECVQDMDHENMFWYRQDPGLGLRLIYFSYDVKMKEKGDIPEGYSVSREKKERFSLILESASTNQTSMYLCASSFLDRGYEQYFGPGTRLTVT.

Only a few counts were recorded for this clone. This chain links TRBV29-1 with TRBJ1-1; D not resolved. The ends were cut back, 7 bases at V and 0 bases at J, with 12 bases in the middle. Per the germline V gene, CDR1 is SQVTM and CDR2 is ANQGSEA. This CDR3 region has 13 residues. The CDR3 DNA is TGCAGCGGAGTGAGCCATATGAACACTGAAGCTTTCTTT. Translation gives CSGVSHMNTEAFF. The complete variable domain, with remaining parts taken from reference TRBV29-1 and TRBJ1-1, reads SAVISQKPSRDICQRGTSLTIQCQVDSQVTMMFWYRQQPGQSLTLIATANQGSEATYESGFVIDKFPISRPNLTFSTLTVSNMSPEDSSIYLCSGVSHMNTEAFFGQGTRLTVV.

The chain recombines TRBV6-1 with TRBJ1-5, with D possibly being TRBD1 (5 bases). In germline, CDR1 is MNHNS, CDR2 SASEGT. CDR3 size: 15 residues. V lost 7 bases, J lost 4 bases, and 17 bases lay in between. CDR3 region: CASTPGRGGNQPQHF. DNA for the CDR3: TGTGCCAGCACCCCCGGGAGGGGAGGGAATCAGCCCCAGCATTTT.

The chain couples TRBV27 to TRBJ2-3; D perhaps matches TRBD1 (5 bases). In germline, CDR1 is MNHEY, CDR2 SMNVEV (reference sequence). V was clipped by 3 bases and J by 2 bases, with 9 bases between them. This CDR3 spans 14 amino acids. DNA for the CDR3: TGTGCCAGCAGTTTGGGGCAGATCACAGATACGCAGTATTTT. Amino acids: CASSLGQITDTQYF.

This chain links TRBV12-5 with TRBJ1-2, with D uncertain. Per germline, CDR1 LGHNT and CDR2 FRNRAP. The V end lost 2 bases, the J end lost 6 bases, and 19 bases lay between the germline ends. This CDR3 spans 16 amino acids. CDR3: CASGLSRHTDQDGYTF. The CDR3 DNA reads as TGTGCTAGTGGTTTGTCGAGACACACCGACCAGGATGGCTACACCTTC.

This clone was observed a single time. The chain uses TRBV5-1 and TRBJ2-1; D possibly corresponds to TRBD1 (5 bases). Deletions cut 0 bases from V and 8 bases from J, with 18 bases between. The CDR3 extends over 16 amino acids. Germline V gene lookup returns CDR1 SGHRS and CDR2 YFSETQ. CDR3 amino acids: CASSLAEAGLFDEQFF. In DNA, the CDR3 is TGCGCCAGCAGCTTGGCCGAGGCAGGGTTGTTTGATGAGCAGTTCTTC.

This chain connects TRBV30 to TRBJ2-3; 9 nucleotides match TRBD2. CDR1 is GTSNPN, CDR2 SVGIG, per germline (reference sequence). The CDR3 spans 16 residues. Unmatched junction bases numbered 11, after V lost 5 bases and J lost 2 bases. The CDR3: CAWGSTSGLLTDTQYF. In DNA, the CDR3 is TGTGCCTGGGGATCGACTAGCGGCCTTCTCACAGATACGCAGTATTTT.

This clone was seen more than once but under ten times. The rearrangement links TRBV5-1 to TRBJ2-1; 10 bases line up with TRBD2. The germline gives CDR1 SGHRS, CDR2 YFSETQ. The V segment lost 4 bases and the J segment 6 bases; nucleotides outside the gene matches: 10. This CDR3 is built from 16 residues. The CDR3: CASSPGLAGVGNEQFF. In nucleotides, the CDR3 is TGCGCCAGCAGCCCGGGGCTAGCGGGAGTGGGCAATGAGCAGTTCTTC. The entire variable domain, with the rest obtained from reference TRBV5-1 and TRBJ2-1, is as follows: KAGVTQTPRYLIKTRGQQVTLSCSPISGHRSVSWYQQTPGQGLQFLFEYFSETQRNKGNFPGRFSGRQFSNSRSEMNVSTLELGDSALYLCASSPGLAGVGNEQFFGPGTRLTVL.

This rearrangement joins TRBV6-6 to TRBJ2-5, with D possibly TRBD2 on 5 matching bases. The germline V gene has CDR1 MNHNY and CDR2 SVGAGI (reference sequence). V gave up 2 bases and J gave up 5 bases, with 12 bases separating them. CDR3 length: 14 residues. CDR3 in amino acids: CASSYVRGPETQYF. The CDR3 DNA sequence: TGTGCCAGCAGTTACGTCCGCGGGCCGGAGACCCAGTACTTC.

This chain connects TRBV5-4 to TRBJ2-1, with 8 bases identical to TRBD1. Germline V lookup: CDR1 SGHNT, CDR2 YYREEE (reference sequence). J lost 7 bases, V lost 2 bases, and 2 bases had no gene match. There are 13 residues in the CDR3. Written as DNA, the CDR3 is TGTGCCAGCAGCTTTACAGGGGGTAATGAGCAGTTCTTC. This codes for CASSFTGGNEQFF. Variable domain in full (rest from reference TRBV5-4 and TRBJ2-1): ETGVTQSPTHLIKTRGQQVTLRCSSQSGHNTVSWYQQALGQGPQFIFQYYREEENGRGNFPPRFSGLQFPNYSSELNVNALELDDSALYLCASSFTGGNEQFFGPGTRLTVL.

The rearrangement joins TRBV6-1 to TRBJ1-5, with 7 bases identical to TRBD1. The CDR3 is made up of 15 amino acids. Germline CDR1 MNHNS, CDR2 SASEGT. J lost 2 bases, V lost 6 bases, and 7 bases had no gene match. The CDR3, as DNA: TGTGCCAGCAGCCAGGGGGTTTTAGGCAATCAGCCCCAGCATTTT. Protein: CASSQGVLGNQPQHF.

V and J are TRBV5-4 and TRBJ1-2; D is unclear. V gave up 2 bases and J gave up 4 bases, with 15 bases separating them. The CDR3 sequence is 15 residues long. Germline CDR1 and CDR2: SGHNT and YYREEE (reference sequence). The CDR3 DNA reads TGTGCCAGCAGCTTAAGGACTGCAACCCTCTATGGCTACACCTTC. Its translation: CASSLRTATLYGYTF.

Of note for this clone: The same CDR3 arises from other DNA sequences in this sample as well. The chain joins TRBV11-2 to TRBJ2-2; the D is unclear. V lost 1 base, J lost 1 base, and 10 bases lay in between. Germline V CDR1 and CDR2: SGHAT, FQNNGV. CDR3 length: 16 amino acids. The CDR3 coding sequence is TGTGCCAGCAGCTTAGTCTCCCAGCGGAACACCGGGGAGCTGTTTTTT. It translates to CASSLVSQRNTGELFF.

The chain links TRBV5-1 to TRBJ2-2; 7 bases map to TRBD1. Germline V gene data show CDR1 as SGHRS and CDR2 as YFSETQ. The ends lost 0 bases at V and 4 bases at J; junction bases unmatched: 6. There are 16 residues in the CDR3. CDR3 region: CASSLGQGYTTGELFF. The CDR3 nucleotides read TGCGCCAGCAGCTTGGGACAGGGTTATACCACCGGGGAGCTGTTTTTT.

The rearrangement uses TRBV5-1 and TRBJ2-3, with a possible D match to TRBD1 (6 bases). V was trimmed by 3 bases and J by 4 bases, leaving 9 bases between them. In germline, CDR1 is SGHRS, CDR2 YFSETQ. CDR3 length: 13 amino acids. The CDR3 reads CASSWGQADTQYF. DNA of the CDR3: TGCGCCAGCAGCTGGGGGCAGGCAGATACGCAGTATTTT.

The DNA for the CDR3 is TGTGCCTGGAGTGTACTGGGTCAGGGGAACACTGAAGCTTTCTTT. This gives the protein CAWSVLGQGNTEAFF. The J gene is TRBJ1-1, the V gene TRBV30; weak D call: TRBD1 (5 bases). From germline, CDR1 is GTSNPN and CDR2 SVGIG (reference sequence). The V gene lost 0 bases and the J gene lost 1 base, with 12 bases spanning the gap. The CDR3 extends over 15 amino acids.